One TCR beta chain is described in this entry. Libraries were prepared by immunoSEQ multiplex PCR; TCRdb keeps only in-frame clonotypes and omits some of them. The profile covers some 130,000 clones, with approximately 89% appearing a single time and about 9% taken by the ten largest. The data were taken from a study of control samples from healthy donors and cancer patients. Germline V gene data show CDR1 as SGHNT and CDR2 as YYREEE (reference sequence). The CDR3 has 14 residues. J was trimmed by 5 bases and V by 2 bases; bases with no gene match: 7. The sequenced sample consisted of blood. The rearrangement joins TRBV5-4 to TRBJ2-7, with 7 bases matching TRBD1. The origin of this receptor is a man aged 18 to 29 in good health. The CDR3 is CASSFRGPSDEQYF. The CDR3 DNA reads TGTGCCAGCAGCTTTAGGGGGCCAAGCGACGAGCAGTACTTC.